One TCR beta chain is described in this entry. This sample stems from a study of blood T cell repertoires in COVID-19. In the study overall: Spain, Italy and the United States supplied samples that represented acute and convalescent COVID-19. The analysed material was cDNA or gDNA that came from T cells, B-cell-depleted T cells, or PBMCs.

This CDR3 has 15 amino acids. In germline, CDR1 is SNHLY, CDR2 FYNNEI. Trimming took 3 bases from V and 8 from J; bases not matched to a gene: 9. The table came from immunoSEQ multiplex PCR; TCRdb's copy has only in-frame clones and leaves some out. The sample comprises some 50,000 clones, about nine tenths of which are singletons, and approximately 27% rests with the top ten. The chain couples TRBV2 to TRBJ2-1; TRBD1 matches 8 bases. This clonotype was obtained from a human donor in a cohort sampled during active COVID-19. The sample comprised peripheral blood. This CDR3 reads CASSDRAGGWDEQFF. As DNA, the CDR3 is TGTGCCAGCAGTGATCGGGCAGGGGGCTGGGATGAGCAGTTCTTC.